Presented here are 8 T cell receptor beta chains from one specimen sequenced in a study of T cells in tumors after PD-1 blockade. Libraries were prepared by immunoSEQ multiplex PCR; TCRdb keeps only in-frame clonotypes and omits some of them. This sample has 54,000 or so clones, with just under 80% found just once. Sample: PBMCs, taken before anti-PD-1 treatment. The receptor set was obtained from a human donor with basal cell carcinoma.

This chain's CDR3 is CASSEGQGFGGYTF. The CDR3 DNA reads TGTGCCAGCAGTGAGGGACAGGGTTTTGGTGGCTACACCTTC. The genes are TRBV6-1 and TRBJ1-2; 9 bases map to TRBD1. The germline V gene has CDR1 MNHNS and CDR2 SASEGT. The CDR3 contains 14 residues. V lost 3 bases and J lost 7; bases outside the gene matches: 6.

The chain couples TRBV3-1 (or the pseudogene TRBV3-2) to TRBJ1-1; 8 nucleotides align to TRBD1. CDR1 and CDR2 from the germline V gene are LGHDT and YNNKEL (reference sequence). The CDR3 has 14 amino acids. The ends lost 6 bases at V and 5 bases at J; junction bases unmatched: 8. The chain's CDR3 is CASSYGQGRTEAFF. The CDR3 DNA reads as TGTGCCAGCAGTTACGGACAGGGCAGAACTGAAGCTTTCTTT.

The rearrangement joins TRBV10-2 to TRBJ1-5; 7 nucleotides align to TRBD1. There are 16 residues in the CDR3. With V trimmed by 4 bases and J by 2 bases, 8 bases remained unmatched. Per the germline V gene, CDR1 is WSHSY and CDR2 is SAAADI. The CDR3 here is CASSALQGSGNQPQHF. The DNA of the CDR3 is TGCGCCAGCAGTGCCCTACAGGGGTCCGGCAATCAGCCCCAGCATTTT.

This clone was picked up one time. This chain joins TRBV3-1 (or the pseudogene TRBV3-2) and TRBJ2-7; D is unclear. The CDR3 totals 13 residues. The germline V and J ends were trimmed by 0 bases and 3 bases, with 6 bases remaining between them. CDR1 is LGHDT, CDR2 YNNKEL, per germline (reference sequence). CDR3 in amino acids: CASSQEPNYEQYF. CDR3 bases: TGTGCCAGCAGCCAAGAACCAAACTACGAGCAGTACTTC.

The chain joins TRBV5-1 to TRBJ1-1, with 7 bases matching TRBD1. V shed 4 bases, J shed 0 bases, and the junction held 12 bases outside the gene matches. CDR1 and CDR2 from the germline V gene are SGHRS and YFSETQ. This CDR3 has 17 amino acids. In nucleotides, the CDR3 is TGCGCCAGCAGCGCTACCGGGACAGCACTTATGAACACTGAAGCTTTCTTT. Amino acid sequence: CASSATGTALMNTEAFF.

This sequence joins TRBV6-1 and TRBJ1-5; unclear D gene. The length of the CDR3 is 14 residues. In germline, CDR1 is MNHNS, CDR2 SASEGT. V was shortened by 2 bases and J by 9 bases, with 14 bases between the two germline ends. CDR3 sequence (DNA): TGTGCCAGCAGTGAACGTATCCCGTCGGCGCCCCAGCATTTT. As protein: CASSERIPSAPQHF.

V is TRBV6-5 and J is TRBJ1-2; 8 bases align to TRBD1. After removal of 7 bases from V and 7 bases from J, the junction contained 11 bases not matched to a gene. CDR1 is MNHEY, CDR2 SVGAGI, per germline. The CDR3 contains 14 residues. The CDR3 DNA sequence: TGTGCCAGCACCACTGACAGGGGTTCATCTGGCTACACCTTC. It translates to CASTTDRGSSGYTF.

The chain recombines TRBV6-5 with TRBJ2-5; D is undetermined. The CDR3 loop spans 13 amino acids. From germline, CDR1 is MNHEY and CDR2 SVGAGI. Trimming left V 10 bases short and J 5 bases short, with 17 bases between. This CDR3 is CATQEGWVETQYF. CDR3 DNA sequence: TGTGCCACCCAAGAAGGGTGGGTTGAGACCCAGTACTTC.